The clone carrying this T cell receptor beta chain showed up just a few times. Antigen specificity is unknown. The sample is drawn from a study of post-analysis software for immune sequencing data. This CDR3 is built from 14 residues. V lost 8 bases to trimming and J lost 7 bases; unmatched junction nucleotides: 10. CDR1 and CDR2 (germline): MNHEY, SMNVEV (reference sequence). Overall study findings and caveats: Patients showed TRBV5-6, TRBV5-1 and TRBV20-1 among 4 or 5 TRBV segments more frequent than in controls.

The library was made from cDNA and included unique molecular identifiers. TCRdb processed the PCR reads anew with MiXCR; each CDR3 protein has one entry. The sample records fewer than 700,000 distinct CDR3 sequences, 44% being singletons. The sample was blood. The sequence was obtained from a girl under 18 with multiple sclerosis. V gene TRBV27 combines with J gene TRBJ2-3, with 9 bases lining up with TRBD2. The CDR3 sequence is CASAPSGVWNTQYF. The CDR3 DNA reads TGTGCCAGCGCTCCTAGCGGGGTTTGGAATACGCAGTATTTT.